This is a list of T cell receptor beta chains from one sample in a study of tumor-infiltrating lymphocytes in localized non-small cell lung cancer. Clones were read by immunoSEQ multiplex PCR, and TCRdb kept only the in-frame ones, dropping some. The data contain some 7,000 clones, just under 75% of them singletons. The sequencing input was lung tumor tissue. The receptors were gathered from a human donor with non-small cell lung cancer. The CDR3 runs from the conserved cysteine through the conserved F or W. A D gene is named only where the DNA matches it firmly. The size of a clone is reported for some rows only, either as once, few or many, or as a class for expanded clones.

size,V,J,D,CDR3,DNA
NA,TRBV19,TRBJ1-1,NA,CASSIDPGATNTEAFF,TGTGCCAGTAGTATAGACCCAGGAGCTACGAACACTGAAGCTTTCTTT
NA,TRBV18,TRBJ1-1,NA,CASSPTGQNTEAFF,TGTGCCAGCTCACCCACGGGGCAGAACACTGAAGCTTTCTTT
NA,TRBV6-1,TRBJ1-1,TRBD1,CATRTGGGTEAFF,TGTGCCACCAGAACAGGGGGTGGGACTGAAGCTTTCTTT
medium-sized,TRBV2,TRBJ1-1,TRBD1,CASSFRQGNTEAFF,TGTGCCAGCAGTTTCCGACAGGGGAACACTGAAGCTTTCTTT
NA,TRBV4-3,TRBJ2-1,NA,CASSLTVQGNEQFF,TGCGCCAGCAGCCTGACAGTCCAGGGCAATGAGCAGTTCTTC
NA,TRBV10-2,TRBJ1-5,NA,CASSVSMVLGNQPQHF,TGCGCCAGCAGTGTTAGTATGGTTTTAGGCAATCAGCCCCAGCATTTT
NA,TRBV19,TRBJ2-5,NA,CASKSQGRETQYF,TGTGCCAGTAAATCGCAGGGGCGGGAGACCCAGTACTTC
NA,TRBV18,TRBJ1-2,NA,CASRREGSAYGYTF,TGTGCCAGCCGTAGGGAGGGGTCGGCCTATGGCTACACCTTC
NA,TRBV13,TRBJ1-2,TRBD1,CASSYRGASYGYTF,TGTGCCAGCAGCTACAGGGGAGCAAGCTATGGCTACACCTTC
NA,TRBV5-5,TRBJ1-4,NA,CASSLEQGRSEKLFF,TGTGCCAGCAGCTTGGAACAGGGTCGGAGTGAAAAACTGTTTTTT
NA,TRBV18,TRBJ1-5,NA,CASSPFQVSNQPQHF,TGTGCCAGCTCACCTTTCCAAGTTAGCAATCAGCCCCAGCATTTT
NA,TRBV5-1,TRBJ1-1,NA,CASSPPGNTEAFF,TGCGCCAGCAGCCCTCCGGGGAACACTGAAGCTTTCTTT
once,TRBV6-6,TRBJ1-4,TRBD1,CASRPTGVRANEKLFF,TGTGCCAGCAGGCCTACAGGGGTCAGGGCTAATGAAAAACTGTTTTTT
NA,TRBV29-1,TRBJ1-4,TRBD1,CSVETGTVGEKLFF,TGCAGCGTTGAAACCGGGACAGTAGGTGAAAAACTGTTTTTT
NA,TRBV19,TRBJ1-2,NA,CASRPGVYYGYTF,TGTGCCAGTAGGCCCGGGGTATACTATGGCTACACCTTC
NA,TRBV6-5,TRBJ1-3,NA,CASSYNGAPGNTIYF,TGTGCCAGCAGTTACAACGGGGCTCCTGGAAACACCATATATTTT
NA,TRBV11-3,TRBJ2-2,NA,CASSLQTNTGELFF,TGTGCCAGCAGCCTCCAAACGAACACCGGGGAGCTGTTTTTT
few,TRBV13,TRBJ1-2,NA,CASSRDGYGYTF,TGTGCCAGCAGCCGGGACGGCTATGGCTACACCTTC
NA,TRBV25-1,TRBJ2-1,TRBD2,CASIGGGREQFF,TGTGCCAGCATCGGGGGGGGGCGTGAGCAGTTCTTC
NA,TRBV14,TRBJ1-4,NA,CASSRYRDGVNEKLFF,TGTGCCAGCAGCCGCTACCGGGACGGGGTTAATGAAAAACTGTTTTTT
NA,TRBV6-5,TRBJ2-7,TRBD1,CASRGGRHSYEQYF,TGTGCCAGCAGAGGGGGCAGACACTCCTACGAGCAGTACTTC
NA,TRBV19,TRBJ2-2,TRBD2,CASSRRGLAGGQVGELFF,TGTGCCAGTAGTAGGAGGGGACTAGCGGGGGGGCAGGTCGGGGAGCTGTTTTTT
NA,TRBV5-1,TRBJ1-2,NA,CASSSRGDYGYTF,TGCGCCAGCAGCTCAAGAGGGGACTATGGCTACACCTTC
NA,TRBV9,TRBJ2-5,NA,CASTPKPGAETQYF,TGTGCCAGCACCCCCAAACCCGGGGCAGAGACCCAGTACTTC
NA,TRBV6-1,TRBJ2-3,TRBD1,CASRSRDRSTDTQYF,TGTGCCAGCAGGAGCCGGGACAGGAGCACAGATACGCAGTATTTT
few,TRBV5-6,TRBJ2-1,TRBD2,CASKLAGGHIYNEQFF,TGTGCCAGCAAACTAGCGGGGGGGCATATCTACAATGAGCAGTTCTTC
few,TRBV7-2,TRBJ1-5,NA,CASSSRSNQPQHF,TGTGCCAGCAGCTCGAGAAGCAATCAGCCCCAGCATTTT
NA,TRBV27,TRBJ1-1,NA,CASSLRGTYTEAFF,TGTGCCAGCAGCCTCAGGGGTACCTACACTGAAGCTTTCTTT
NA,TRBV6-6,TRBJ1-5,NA,CASTNQRGSRNQPQHF,TGTGCCAGCACGAACCAGCGGGGCAGCCGCAATCAGCCCCAGCATTTT
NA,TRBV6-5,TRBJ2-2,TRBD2,CASSSSGNTGELFF,TGTGCCAGCAGTTCTAGCGGGAACACCGGGGAGCTGTTTTTT
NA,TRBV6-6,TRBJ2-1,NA,CASSRTAIDNNEQFF,TGTGCCAGCAGCCGGACAGCGATTGACAACAATGAGCAGTTCTTC
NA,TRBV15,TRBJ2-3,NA,CATSRGGIGLVQGNTQYF,TGTGCCACCAGCAGGGGAGGGATCGGACTGGTCCAGGGGAATACGCAGTATTTT
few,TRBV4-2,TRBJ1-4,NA,CASSQDPGATNEKLFF,TGTGCCAGCAGCCAAGATCCAGGGGCAACTAATGAAAAACTGTTTTTT
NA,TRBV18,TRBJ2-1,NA,CASSPPVRTDTLFQFF,TGTGCCAGCTCACCACCAGTCAGGACAGACACTCTCTTCCAGTTCTTC
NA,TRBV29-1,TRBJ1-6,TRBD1,CSVGGQEANSPLHF,TGCAGCGTTGGGGGACAGGAGGCCAATTCACCCCTCCACTTT
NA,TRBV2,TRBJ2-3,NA,CASTRPPRDTQYF,TGTGCCAGCACGCGGCCGCCTCGAGATACGCAGTATTTT
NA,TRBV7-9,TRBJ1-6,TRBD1,CASSPEGGAGSPLHF,TGTGCCAGCAGCCCCGAAGGGGGCGCCGGTTCACCCCTCCACTTT
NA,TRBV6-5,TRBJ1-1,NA,CASAGLAEAFF,TGTGCCAGCGCGGGGCTAGCTGAAGCTTTCTTT
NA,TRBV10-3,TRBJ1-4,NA,CAIRQGLTNEKLFF,TGTGCCATCAGACAGGGTTTGACTAATGAAAAACTGTTTTTT
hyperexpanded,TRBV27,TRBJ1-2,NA,CASSLQTPRDGYTF,TGTGCCAGCAGTTTACAGACCCCACGCGATGGCTACACCTTC
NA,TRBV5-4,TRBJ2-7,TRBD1,CASSPTGGEDYEQYF,TGTGCCAGCAGCCCTACAGGGGGCGAGGACTACGAGCAGTACTTC
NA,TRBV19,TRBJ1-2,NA,CASSESGLKYGYTF,TGTGCCAGTAGTGAGAGCGGACTAAAGTATGGCTACACCTTC
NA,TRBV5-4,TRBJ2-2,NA,CASSLDLQNTGELFF,TGTGCCAGCAGCTTAGACCTTCAGAACACCGGGGAGCTGTTTTTT
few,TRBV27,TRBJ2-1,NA,CASSPLSWHNEQFF,TGTGCCAGCAGTCCCCTCTCTTGGCACAATGAGCAGTTCTTC
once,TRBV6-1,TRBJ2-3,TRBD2,CASSTSGGAYGTQYF,TGTGCCAGCAGTACTAGCGGGGGGGCTTACGGTACGCAGTATTTT
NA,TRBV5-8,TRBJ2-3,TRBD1,CASRPQGARIDTQYF,TGTGCCAGCAGACCTCAGGGGGCAAGAATAGATACGCAGTATTTT
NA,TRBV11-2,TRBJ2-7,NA,CASSLEAIRYEQYF,TGTGCCAGCAGCTTAGAGGCCATCAGGTACGAGCAGTACTTC